The 9 T cell receptor beta chains below come from one sample, sequenced in a study of T cells in localized non-small cell lung cancer. Measured with immunoSEQ multiplex PCR; TCRdb has only the in-frame clones, and not every one. The table shows roughly 72,000 clones, with about 86% occurring only once. The sample was peripheral blood, taken before any cancer treatment. The receptors stem from a male donor at least 60 years old with stage III squamous cell lung carcinoma.

The chain carries TRBV6-6 and TRBJ1-1; TRBD1 might be the D (6 bases). Germline V gives CDR1 MNHNY, CDR2 SVGAGI (reference sequence). The CDR3 extends over 12 amino acids. Trimming cost V 5 bases and J 6 bases, with 10 bases left between them. The CDR3 protein is CASSGTGPEAFF. The CDR3 DNA sequence: TGTGCCAGCAGTGGAACAGGGCCTGAAGCTTTCTTT.

This chain joins TRBV10-3 and TRBJ1-1, with TRBD1 identical over 9 bases. This CDR3 spans 15 amino acids. From germline, CDR1 is ENHRY and CDR2 SYGVKD. V shed 10 bases and J 0 bases; nucleotides not matched to a gene: 9. CDR3 sequence (DNA): TGTGCCACCCACGGGACAGGGCTTTTGAACACTGAAGCTTTCTTT. It codes for CATHGTGLLNTEAFF.

This clone appeared many times. The gene calls are TRBV19 and TRBJ1-2; D may be TRBD1 (5 bases). Germline V gene sequence: CDR1 LNHDA, CDR2 SQIVND (reference sequence). This CDR3 has 15 residues. Deletions cut 5 bases from V and 8 bases from J, with 21 bases between. CDR3 loop: CASSQTGGFLRGYTF. The CDR3 DNA reads TGTGCCAGTAGTCAAACAGGAGGCTTTTTGCGAGGCTACACCTTC.

The rearrangement uses TRBV2 and TRBJ1-5; D remains unclear. The germline V gene has CDR1 SNHLY and CDR2 FYNNEI. Between the trimmed V and J ends, which lost 4 bases and 7 bases, there was a span of 11 bases. The CDR3 totals 13 residues. This CDR3 reads CASSVYRGQPQHF. The CDR3 nucleotides are TGTGCCAGCAGTGTTTATAGAGGACAGCCCCAGCATTTT.

This chain connects TRBV11-1 to TRBJ2-2; the match to TRBD2 covers 13 bases. The CDR3 is made up of 18 amino acids. V lost 1 base and J lost 4; bases outside the gene matches: 6. Germline V gene data show CDR1 as SGHAT and CDR2 as FQDESV (reference sequence). The CDR3 nucleotides are TGTGCCAGCAGCTTAGAACTAGCGGGGGGGCACCCCACCGGGGAGCTGTTTTTT. Its translation is CASSLELAGGHPTGELFF.

The rearrangement links TRBV6-6 to TRBJ1-4; no clear D gene. In germline, CDR1 is MNHNY, CDR2 SVGAGI (reference sequence). The CDR3 length is 13 residues. With 5 bases removed from V and 6 bases from J, the gap between germline ends came to 10 bases. This CDR3 reads CASSPGKDEKLFF. CDR3 DNA sequence: TGTGCCAGCAGTCCGGGCAAAGATGAAAAACTGTTTTTT.

The V and J genes are TRBV11-3 and TRBJ2-1; 9 bases agree with TRBD1. V lost 0 bases to trimming and J lost 6 bases; unmatched junction nucleotides: 6. The CDR3 length is 16 residues. Germline V lookup: CDR1 SGHNT, CDR2 YENEEA. The CDR3 DNA reads TGTGCCAGCAGCTTAGAATGGACAGGGGCACCCAATGAGCAGTTCTTC. It encodes CASSLEWTGAPNEQFF.

The table lists this clone with a count of one. The gene calls are TRBV6-5 and TRBJ1-1, with D possibly being TRBD1 (6 bases). In germline, CDR1 is MNHEY, CDR2 SVGAGI. V was trimmed by 6 bases and J by 1 base, leaving 12 bases between them. The CDR3 runs to 14 residues. The CDR3 coding sequence is TGTGCCAGCAGGGGCAGGGGAAGGAACACTGAAGCTTTCTTT. Translated: CASRGRGRNTEAFF.

This clone was found once. The chain is built from TRBV7-3 and TRBJ2-7, with D possibly matching TRBD2 (6 bases). Germline V gene sequence: CDR1 SGHTA, CDR2 FQGTGA. The CDR3 runs to 13 residues. Trimming shortened V by 6 bases and J by 3 bases, and 12 bases separated the two germline ends. CDR3 region: CASRSAGSYEQYF. CDR3 DNA: TGTGCCAGCAGGTCAGCGGGCAGCTACGAGCAGTACTTC.